Each of the 26 T cell receptor beta chains below was sequenced from the same sample in a study of CD8+CD57+ T cells in acquired aplastic anemia. Both TCR beta VDJ combination and CDR3 sequence profiling were carried out. Genomic DNA was the template for this profiling. TCRdb re-derived calls from the reads in MiXCR, one entry per CDR3 protein. Of tens of thousands of distinct CDR3 sequences listed, over 35% are singletons. Sequencing input: sorted CD4+, CD8+, or CD8+CD57+ T cells (not recorded which) from PBMCs. Every receptor here comes from a human donor in good health, serving as a control.

This clonotype was counted a few times. This chain uses TRBV27 with TRBJ2-7; D tentatively fits TRBD1 or TRBD2 (5 bases each). V was clipped by 4 bases and J by 6 bases, with 16 bases between them. Germline CDR1 and CDR2: MNHEY and SMNVEV (reference sequence). CDR3 length equals 14 residues. CDR3 in amino acids: CASSSTGPGGEQYF. The CDR3 region has the DNA TGTGCCAGCAGTTCCACGGGGCCTGGAGGCGAGCAGTACTTC.

This clonotype was detected ten times or more. V is TRBV9 and J is TRBJ1-2, with D possibly being TRBD1 (5 bases). V gave up 4 bases and J gave up 4 bases, with 14 bases separating them. The CDR3 has 14 amino acids. CDR1 and CDR2 (germline): SGDLS, YYNGEE. DNA of the CDR3: TGTGCCAGCAGCAACAACGACGGGACCTATGGCTACACCTTC. Translated, it gives CASSNNDGTYGYTF. The full variable domain, with the rest looked up from reference TRBV9 and TRBJ1-2, is DSGVTQTPKHLITATGQRVTLRCSPRSGDLSVYWYQQSLDQGLQFLIQYYNGEERAKGNILERFSAQQFPDLHSELNLSSLELGDSALYFCASSNNDGTYGYTFGSGTRLTVV.

The rearrangement links TRBV30 to TRBJ2-7; D is uncertain. Germline V CDR1 and CDR2: GTSNPN, SVGIG (reference sequence). V lost 2 bases to trimming and J lost 3 bases, with 20 bases between them. The CDR3 has 16 amino acids. CDR3 DNA: TGTGCCTGGAGTCGCCTCGGCAGCCTCCAGATCTACGAGCAGTACTTC. This sequence encodes CAWSRLGSLQIYEQYF.

This clonotype was detected many times. The chain recombines TRBV7-9 with TRBJ1-2; D ambiguous. CDR1 and CDR2 from the germline V gene are SEHNR and FQNEAQ (reference sequence). V lost 5 bases and J 8 bases, leaving 18 bases between the germline ends. The CDR3 spans 14 residues. The CDR3 nucleotides read TGTGCCAGCAGCCCCGGTGATTGGGCGGGGGGCTACACCTTC. Translating it yields CASSPGDWAGGYTF.

A note on this clonotype: A clone one base away is much larger, so this may be a read error. The CDR3 nucleotides are TGTGCCAGTCACTCGTGGACAGGGGAAGCTTTCTTT. Amino acid sequence: CASHSWTGEAFF. The chain joins TRBV11-2 to TRBJ1-1, with 8 bases lining up with TRBD1. This CDR3 has 12 amino acids. V shed 9 bases and J 8 bases; nucleotides not matched to a gene: 8. Germline loops: CDR1 SGHAT, CDR2 FQNNGV.

This clonotype was observed at least ten times. V gene TRBV6-5 combines with J gene TRBJ1-2, with a possible D match to TRBD1 (6 bases). The germline gives CDR1 MNHEY, CDR2 SVGAGI. The CDR3 consists of 13 residues. Deletions cut 0 bases from V and 7 bases from J, with 9 bases between. The CDR3 DNA reads as TGTGCCAGCAGTTACTCAGGGGGAAGTGGCTACACCTTC. It translates to CASSYSGGSGYTF.

This clonotype has only one observation. The chain joins TRBV15 to TRBJ2-5; tentatively, D is TRBD1 (6 bases). Germline V gene data show CDR1 as LNHNV and CDR2 as YYDKDF (reference sequence). The V and J ends lost 0 bases and 3 bases respectively, with 14 bases between them. The CDR3 length is 16 residues. The CDR3 sequence: CATSRDSDSGEETQYF. In DNA form, the CDR3 reads TGTGCCACCAGCAGAGATTCGGACTCAGGGGAAGAGACCCAGTACTTC.

V usage is TRBV9 and J usage is TRBJ2-3, with 10 nucleotides matching TRBD2. Germline V gene sequence: CDR1 SGDLS, CDR2 YYNGEE. The CDR3 is 18 residues long. The V and J ends lost 0 bases and 6 bases, in that order; junction bases with no gene match: 13. The CDR3 region is CASSVDEGLAGAGDTQYF. CDR3 DNA sequence: TGTGCCAGCAGCGTAGACGAGGGCCTAGCGGGAGCGGGTGATACGCAGTATTTT.

This clonotype occurred many times. The chain's CDR3 is CASRPGLAGYEQYF. The CDR3 DNA reads TGTGCCAGCAGGCCGGGACTAGCGGGATACGAGCAGTACTTC. This chain links TRBV6-1 with TRBJ2-7; 13 bases match TRBD2. The germline gives CDR1 MNHNS, CDR2 SASEGT. CDR3 length: 14 amino acids. The junction had 3 bases not matched to a gene; V was cut back by 6 bases and J by 4 bases.

The genes are TRBV7-6 and TRBJ1-1; the D gene is possibly TRBD1 (5 bases). V gave up 3 bases and J gave up 3 bases, with 8 bases separating them. The CDR3 totals 13 residues. Looked up from germline, CDR1 is SGHVS and CDR2 is FNYEAQ. DNA of the CDR3: TGTGCCAGCAGCTTCCAGGGAGACACTGAAGCTTTCTTT. This translates into CASSFQGDTEAFF.

V is TRBV9 and J is TRBJ2-7; D gene unclear. The CDR3 has 12 residues. Trimming removed 0 bases at V and 6 bases at J, with 7 bases between. Germline V lookup: CDR1 SGDLS, CDR2 YYNGEE. CDR3 in DNA: TGTGCCAGCAGCGTAGGTGATGGCGAGCAGTACTTC. Amino acid sequence: CASSVGDGEQYF.

This clonotype was seen repeatedly, ten times or more. This chain connects TRBV24-1 to TRBJ1-1; D remains ambiguous. The CDR3 is made up of 12 amino acids. Trimming stripped 0 bases from V and 7 bases from J, with 5 bases between. Per the germline V gene, CDR1 is KGHDR and CDR2 is SFDVKD. The CDR3: CATSDLQGEAFF. CDR3 sequence (DNA): TGTGCCACCAGTGATTTGCAAGGTGAAGCTTTCTTT.

This clonotype was observed once. The chain is built from TRBV27 and TRBJ1-2; 11 nucleotides agree with TRBD1. Per germline, CDR1 MNHEY and CDR2 SMNVEV (reference sequence). CDR3 size: 15 residues. Trimming removed 5 bases from V and 4 bases from J; junction bases left unmatched: 6. CDR3 residues: CASSPGTGGGYGYTF. The CDR3 region has the DNA TGTGCCAGCAGTCCCGGGACAGGGGGTGGCTATGGCTACACCTTC.

This clonotype was recorded only once. This chain uses TRBV2 with TRBJ2-3; D might be TRBD1 or TRBD2, each matching 5 bases. The CDR3 sequence is 11 residues long. The germline V and J ends were trimmed by 11 bases and 6 bases, with 12 bases remaining between them. The V gene's germline CDR1 is SNHLY and CDR2 FYNNEI. The CDR3 DNA reads as TGTGCCGGTCCCTGGGGGGATACGCAGTATTTT. Protein sequence: CAGPWGDTQYF.

V and J are TRBV19 and TRBJ1-6; D not certain. Germline V lookup: CDR1 LNHDA, CDR2 SQIVND (reference sequence). The CDR3 consists of 13 residues. The germline V and J ends were trimmed by 5 bases and 14 bases, with 16 bases remaining between them. The CDR3 DNA follows: TGTGCCAGTAGTCACCCGGGGTTTCGGGCCCTCCACTTT. Translated, it gives CASSHPGFRALHF. Full variable domain (rest looked up from reference TRBV19 and TRBJ1-6): DGGITQSPKYLFRKEGQNVTLSCEQNLNHDAMYWYRQDPGQGLRLIYYSQIVNDFQKGDIAEGYSVSREKKESFPLTVTSAQKNPTAFYLCASSHPGFRALHFGNGTRLTVT.

The chain carries TRBV30 and TRBJ2-7, with 8 bases identical to TRBD2. With 2 bases clipped from V and 6 bases from J, the junction kept 6 bases outside the gene matches. CDR3 length: 13 residues. Germline-derived CDR1 and CDR2 are GTSNPN and SVGIG (reference sequence). This CDR3 reads CAWSTGGPLEQYF. CDR3 DNA: TGTGCCTGGAGTACGGGGGGGCCGCTCGAGCAGTACTTC.

The chain links TRBV5-1 to TRBJ2-1, with D perhaps matching TRBD1 (6 bases). V dropped 0 bases and J dropped 4 bases, with 11 bases sitting between them. Germline CDR1 reads SGHRS; CDR2 reads YFSETQ. CDR3 length equals 15 residues. Here the CDR3 reads CASSLARGHYNEQFF. Here the CDR3 DNA reads TGCGCCAGCAGCTTGGCCAGGGGACATTACAATGAGCAGTTCTTC.

This clonotype was observed a handful of times. This rearrangement joins TRBV29-1 to TRBJ2-1; TRBD2 matches 7 bases. This CDR3 has 14 residues. CDR1 SQVTM and CDR2 ANQGSEA come from the germline V gene. With 7 bases clipped from V and 8 bases from J, the junction kept 14 bases outside the gene matches. The CDR3 region has the DNA TGCAGCGCCAAAGACAGTGGGGGGGTGGATGAGCAGTTCTTC. Residues: CSAKDSGGVDEQFF.

The chain links TRBV19 to TRBJ2-7; D perhaps matches TRBD1 (5 bases). Germline CDR1 LNHDA, CDR2 SQIVND (reference sequence). Trimming stripped 9 bases from V and 5 bases from J, with 20 bases between. This CDR3 spans 14 amino acids. CDR3 region: CASSLVAGIDEQYF. Written as DNA, the CDR3 is TGTGCCAGCAGCTTAGTCGCAGGGATCGACGAGCAGTACTTC. Variable domain in full (rest from reference TRBV19 and TRBJ2-7): DGGITQSPKYLFRKEGQNVTLSCEQNLNHDAMYWYRQDPGQGLRLIYYSQIVNDFQKGDIAEGYSVSREKKESFPLTVTSAQKNPTAFYLCASSLVAGIDEQYFGPGTRLTVT.

The chain recombines TRBV7-9 with TRBJ2-1; D is possibly TRBD2 (5 bases). V was shortened by 1 base and J by 9 bases, with 7 bases between the two germline ends. From germline, CDR1 is SEHNR and CDR2 FQNEAQ (reference sequence). The CDR3 has 12 amino acids. In DNA form, the CDR3 reads TGTGCCAGCAGCTTAGAAAGCGGTGAGCAGTTCTTC. It is translated as CASSLESGEQFF.

CDR3: CASGKTSPLHF. The CDR3 DNA is TGTGCTAGTGGAAAAACCTCACCCCTCCACTTT. The chain is built from TRBV12-5 and TRBJ1-6; D call uncertain. This CDR3 is built from 11 residues. Trimming cost V 6 bases and J 10 bases, with 7 bases left between them. Germline V gene data show CDR1 as LGHNT and CDR2 as FRNRAP.

This clonotype was detected only once. The genes are TRBV24-1 and TRBJ1-1; TRBD1 agrees at 7 bases. Germline V gene lookup returns CDR1 KGHDR and CDR2 SFDVKD. CDR3 size: 16 residues. V lost 4 bases to trimming and J lost 1 base; unmatched junction nucleotides: 8. The CDR3 reads CATSDFTGVRNTEAFF. The CDR3, as DNA: TGTGCCACCAGTGACTTTACAGGGGTAAGGAACACTGAAGCTTTCTTT.

The chain is built from TRBV15 and TRBJ2-7; D perhaps matches TRBD1 (5 bases). Germline V lookup: CDR1 LNHNV, CDR2 YYDKDF (reference sequence). V lost 4 bases, J lost 4 bases, and 8 bases lay in between. The CDR3 runs to 12 residues. The CDR3 DNA is TGTGCCACCAGCACTAGGGGATACGAGCAGTACTTC. Amino acid sequence: CATSTRGYEQYF.

The chain's CDR3 is CASLGGRVTGELFF. Written as DNA, the CDR3 is TGTGCCAGCCTTGGGGGTCGAGTCACCGGGGAGCTGTTTTTT. The chain uses TRBV11-2 and TRBJ2-2; the D call may be TRBD1 or TRBD2 (5 bases each). Germline loops: CDR1 SGHAT, CDR2 FQNNGV. The CDR3 totals 14 residues. The V end was cut by 8 bases, the J end by 4 bases, with 14 bases between.

There are many counts of this clonotype. This chain connects TRBV2 to TRBJ2-2, with a tentative D call TRBD2 (5 bases). This CDR3 region has 14 residues. V was shortened by 4 bases and J by 7 bases, with 13 bases between the two germline ends. From germline, CDR1 is SNHLY and CDR2 FYNNEI. The CDR3 loop is CASSAGWGHGELFF. CDR3 DNA: TGTGCCAGCAGTGCGGGGTGGGGTCACGGGGAGCTGTTTTTT.

The CDR3 DNA is TGTGCCACCAGTGATTTAGGCACCTACGAGCAGTACTTC. This gives the protein CATSDLGTYEQYF. The V call is TRBV24-1, the J call TRBJ2-7; D not resolved. CDR3 length: 13 residues. CDR1 KGHDR and CDR2 SFDVKD come from the germline V gene. With 1 base removed from V and 2 bases from J, the gap between germline ends came to 5 bases.